Included here is one T cell receptor beta chain sequence, with context. The source of the sample is a study of blood T cells in healthy people across ages. A sample-barcoded 5' primer and a J-beta primer mix were used in a second PCR of about 6 to 11 cycles. TCRdb fed the 5' RACE reads into MiXCR, producing one record per CDR3 protein. The sample holds about a million distinct CDR3 sequences, roughly 48% seen once. The germline gives CDR1 SGHDT, CDR2 YYEEEE. Trimming removed 4 bases from V and 1 base from J, with 13 bases in between. The CDR3 totals 15 residues. The receptor was isolated from a man aged 30 to 45 in good health. Specimen: blood. This chain links TRBV5-6 with TRBJ2-3; possibly TRBD1 for D (6 bases). The CDR3 DNA sequence: TGTGCCAGCAGCCAACTCAGGGGAGGCACAGATACGCAGTATTTT. Protein sequence: CASSQLRGGTDTQYF.